Below, 28 T cell receptor beta chains from the same sample are listed, as sequenced in a study of beta chain features in type 1 diabetes. Overall study results and limits: Shorter TCRB CDR3s, moderately but significantly so, were found in Type 1 diabetes patients in all four CD4+ subsets.

Their antigen targets remain unknown. The investigators reverse transcribed all of the isolated RNA, so they sequenced expressed TCRB transcripts. Sequencing was performed with immunoSEQ multiplex PCR; in TCRdb, only in-frame clones are kept and a portion is missing. The sample consists of about 190,000 clones, 7.8% of them appearing once. Sequencing was done on a sample of central memory CD4+ T cells from blood. The receptor set was obtained from a middle-aged woman with type 1 diabetes.

This rearrangement joins TRBV7-9 to TRBJ2-7, with D perhaps matching TRBD2 (6 bases). Between the trimmed V and J ends, which lost 5 bases and 3 bases, there was a span of 17 bases. The germline V gene encodes CDR1 SEHNR and CDR2 FQNEAQ (reference sequence). This CDR3 region has 15 residues. The CDR3 region is CASSPAPGLSYEQYF. The CDR3 bases are TGTGCCAGCAGCCCGGCGCCGGGACTGAGCTACGAGCAGTACTTC.

This clone was detected only a few times. This CDR3 is also generated by other DNA sequences in the sample. Here the CDR3 DNA reads TGTGCCAGCAGACAGGGGAGTGAAAAACTGTTTTTT. Its protein is CASRQGSEKLFF. The rearrangement links TRBV28 to TRBJ1-4; 7 bases are shared with TRBD1. This CDR3 has 12 amino acids. Unmatched junction bases numbered 2, after V lost 6 bases and J lost 7 bases. CDR1 is MDHEN and CDR2 is SYDVKM in the germline V gene.

This CDR3 is CASSQTGGVETQYF. CDR3 DNA sequence: TGTGCCAGCAGCCAAACAGGGGGCGTGGAGACCCAGTACTTC. The J gene is TRBJ2-5, the V gene TRBV6-5; 9 bases match TRBD1. Trimming took 6 bases from V and 5 from J; bases not matched to a gene: 7. This CDR3 spans 14 amino acids. Germline V gene lookup returns CDR1 MNHEY and CDR2 SVGAGI.

The V call is TRBV28, the J call TRBJ2-3, with TRBD2 matching 13 bases. This CDR3 comprises 15 residues. J was trimmed by 5 bases and V by 6 bases; bases with no gene match: 5. Per germline, CDR1 MDHEN and CDR2 SYDVKM. The CDR3 is CASSLLAGGQDTQYF. CDR3 coding DNA: TGTGCCAGCAGCTTACTAGCGGGGGGGCAAGATACGCAGTATTTT. The whole variable domain, filled in from reference TRBV28 and TRBJ2-3, reads DVKVTQSSRYLVKRTGEKVFLECVQDMDHENMFWYRQDPGLGLRLIYFSYDVKMKEKGDIPEGYSVSREKKERFSLILESASTNQTSMYLCASSLLAGGQDTQYFGPGTRLTVL.

This clone was seen a few times. The rearrangement uses TRBV7-3 and TRBJ2-3; 7 nucleotides match TRBD2. This CDR3 is 14 amino acids long. Unmatched junction bases numbered 5, after V lost 5 bases and J lost 3 bases. CDR1 SGHTA and CDR2 FQGTGA come from the germline V gene. In nucleotides, the CDR3 is TGTGCCAGCAGCCTCGGACTAGGGACAGATACGCAGTATTTT. Protein: CASSLGLGTDTQYF. The complete variable domain, with remaining parts taken from reference TRBV7-3 and TRBJ2-3, reads GAGVSQTPSNKVTEKGKYVELRCDPISGHTALYWYRQSLGQGPEFLIYFQGTGAADDSGLPNDRFFAVRPEGSVSTLKIQRTERGDSAVYLCASSLGLGTDTQYFGPGTRLTVL.

The sample holds a few counts of this clone. This chain connects TRBV19 to TRBJ2-3; 8 bases align to TRBD1. Trimming removed 3 bases from V and 1 base from J; junction bases left unmatched: 0. Germline V gene data show CDR1 as LNHDA and CDR2 as SQIVND (reference sequence). The CDR3 extends over 14 amino acids. CDR3: CASSIRGRTDTQYF. CDR3 bases: TGTGCCAGTAGTATCAGGGGGCGCACAGATACGCAGTATTTT.

This clone was counted at least ten times. The chain combines TRBV4-3 with TRBJ2-1, with 7 bases fitting TRBD2. The CDR3 is 12 amino acids. V shed 3 bases and J 12 bases; nucleotides not matched to a gene: 5. The germline V gene encodes CDR1 LGHNA and CDR2 YSLEER. The CDR3 loop reads CASSQGPGGQFF. Here the CDR3 DNA reads TGCGCCAGCAGCCAGGGGCCGGGGGGGCAGTTCTTC.

The J gene is TRBJ1-2, the V gene TRBV18; the match to TRBD1 covers 7 bases. The CDR3 spans 17 residues. Unmatched junction bases numbered 17, after V lost 2 bases and J lost 8 bases. Germline loops: CDR1 KGHSH, CDR2 LQKENI. CDR3 nucleotides: TGTGCCAGCTCACCAACGGTTGCGGGACAGTCGTCAGTAGGCTACACCTTC. It is translated as CASSPTVAGQSSVGYTF.

The rearrangement uses TRBV5-1 and TRBJ1-6, with a possible D match to TRBD1 (6 bases). The CDR3 covers 16 residues. Germline V gives CDR1 SGHRS, CDR2 YFSETQ. V was cut by 1 base and J by 5 bases, with 13 bases left in between. The CDR3 reads CASSLTGTSDNSPLHF. In DNA form, the CDR3 reads TGCGCCAGCAGCTTGACCGGGACATCAGATAATTCACCCCTCCACTTT.

The chain joins TRBV5-1 to TRBJ1-2; D possibly corresponds to TRBD1 (5 bases). With 4 bases removed from V and 5 bases from J, the gap between germline ends came to 12 bases. In germline, CDR1 is SGHRS, CDR2 YFSETQ. This CDR3 spans 13 amino acids. CDR3 sequence (DNA): TGCGCCAGCAGCGGAGGGACGGGGTATGGCTACACCTTC. The encoded protein is CASSGGTGYGYTF.

The chain links TRBV18 to TRBJ1-2; 8 bases agree with TRBD1. Trimming at V came to 3 bases and at J to 7 bases, leaving 4 bases not matched to a gene. The CDR3 length is 13 residues. Germline lookup yields CDR1 KGHSH and CDR2 LQKENI. CDR3 DNA: TGTGCCAGCTCACCCGGGACAGGAGTTGGCTACACCTTC. Residues: CASSPGTGVGYTF.

This clone has more than one count but fewer than ten. The chain employs TRBV5-6 and TRBJ1-6; 7 bases align to TRBD1. With V trimmed by 3 bases and J by 6 bases, 3 bases remained unmatched. CDR1 and CDR2 (germline): SGHDT, YYEEEE. This CDR3 comprises 14 residues. CDR3 nucleotide sequence: TGTGCCAGCAGCTGGGGACAGAGTAATTCACCCCTCCACTTT. Translating it yields CASSWGQSNSPLHF.

This clone was counted only a few times. CDR3 sequence reads: CASSRDRDRTGELFF. Written as DNA, the CDR3 is TGCGCCAGCAGCCGGGACAGGGACCGGACCGGGGAGCTGTTTTTT. V is TRBV4-3 and J is TRBJ2-2; TRBD1 aligns across 9 bases. The J segment lost 5 bases and the V segment lost 4 bases, leaving 5 bases of the junction unmatched. Per germline, CDR1 LGHNA and CDR2 YSLEER. The CDR3 consists of 15 residues.

The chain has TRBV28 and TRBJ2-1; 13 bases line up with TRBD2. Germline trimming cut 4 bases from V and 7 bases from J; bases unmatched to any gene: 4. The V gene's germline CDR1 is MDHEN and CDR2 SYDVKM. The CDR3 consists of 15 residues. The CDR3 DNA follows: TGTGCCAGCAGTTCGACTAGCGGGAGGATGAATGAGCAGTTCTTC. Amino acids: CASSSTSGRMNEQFF.

This clone has ten or more counts. The V and J genes are TRBV10-3 and TRBJ2-6; D is ambiguous. Trimming took 2 bases from V and 1 from J, leaving 15 bases between them. CDR1 and CDR2 (germline): ENHRY, SYGVKD. The CDR3 is made up of 18 amino acids. CDR3 DNA: TGTGCCATCAGTGAGACCCCCGATCCGAGTTCTGGGGCCAACGTCCTGACTTTC. As protein: CAISETPDPSSGANVLTF.

The chain employs TRBV11-1 and TRBJ2-5, with D possibly matching TRBD1 (6 bases). Germline V gene lookup returns CDR1 SGHAT and CDR2 FQDESV (reference sequence). With 4 bases removed from V and 5 bases from J, the gap between germline ends came to 11 bases. The CDR3 is 13 amino acids. CDR3 sequence reads: CASSSGVLETQYF. CDR3 bases: TGTGCCAGCAGCTCAGGGGTCTTGGAGACCCAGTACTTC.

V usage is TRBV27 and J usage is TRBJ2-1, with a weak D call TRBD2 (5 bases). Germline values: CDR1 MNHEY, CDR2 SMNVEV (reference sequence). CDR3 length equals 15 residues. Trimming left V 2 bases short and J 6 bases short, with 14 bases between. CDR3 region: CASSLRGPGFNEQFF. CDR3 coding DNA: TGTGCCAGCAGTTTACGGGGTCCGGGGTTCAATGAGCAGTTCTTC.

This clone appeared a few times. This chain joins TRBV9 and TRBJ1-1; tentative D call: TRBD1 (6 bases). The CDR3 contains 15 residues. The germline CDR1 and CDR2 sequences are SGDLS and YYNGEE. V lost 3 bases to trimming and J lost 5 bases, with 17 bases between them. CDR3 nucleotide sequence: TGTGCCAGCAGCGGAACAGGGCAATCACAGACTGAAGCTTTCTTT. This codes for CASSGTGQSQTEAFF.

This clone has only a few counts. J is TRBJ2-7 and V is TRBV7-6, with 7 bases matching TRBD1. V lost 4 bases, J lost 2 bases, and 8 bases stayed unmatched. Germline V lookup: CDR1 SGHVS, CDR2 FNYEAQ. The CDR3 length is 15 residues. The DNA of the CDR3 is TGTGCCAGCAGCTCGGTGACAGGGAACGCCTACGAGCAGTACTTC. Translation: CASSSVTGNAYEQYF.

DNA for the CDR3: TGTGCCAGCAGAGCTATGGGACTAGCAGGGCCTGAGCAGTTCTTC. Its translation: CASRAMGLAGPEQFF. This chain links TRBV2 with TRBJ2-1; 9 bases line up with TRBD2. The CDR3 is 15 residues long. Germline CDR1 is SNHLY and CDR2 is FYNNEI. V was pared by 6 bases and J by 9 bases, with 12 bases of the junction left unmatched.

This sequence joins TRBV7-8 and TRBJ2-1, with 7 bases matching TRBD1. Looked up from germline, CDR1 is SGHVS and CDR2 is FQNEAQ. The CDR3 length is 14 residues. V trimming: 6 bases; J trimming: 13 bases; junction bases outside the gene matches: 15. The CDR3 here is CASRPTVVQGTQFF. As DNA, the CDR3 is TGTGCCAGCAGGCCTACGGTGGTACAGGGGACCCAGTTCTTC.

Here the CDR3 reads CASSLGTLVTGEQYF. The CDR3, as DNA: TGTGCCAGCAGCTTAGGAACCTTGGTCACCGGGGAGCAGTACTTC. The chain uses TRBV7-9 and TRBJ2-7; the D is unclear. V lost 1 base, J lost 7 bases, and 17 bases lay in between. Germline V gene sequence: CDR1 SEHNR, CDR2 FQNEAQ (reference sequence). This CDR3 comprises 15 residues.

In its sample, this clone was seen a few times. J is TRBJ1-3 and V is TRBV15; 9 bases line up with TRBD1. Germline-derived CDR1 and CDR2 are LNHNV and YYDKDF (reference sequence). This CDR3 comprises 16 residues. The ends lost 1 base at V and 4 bases at J; junction bases unmatched: 5. The CDR3 DNA follows: TGTGCCACCAGCAGAGTAGGGACAGGGAAAGGAAACACCATATATTTT. Its protein product is CATSRVGTGKGNTIYF.

The chain has TRBV6-1 and TRBJ1-4; D gene uncertain. CDR1 and CDR2 (germline): MNHNS, SASEGT. This CDR3 has 14 amino acids. V was clipped by 3 bases and J by 8 bases, with 13 bases between them. CDR3: CASSDLAGGEKLFF. For the CDR3, the DNA is TGTGCCAGCAGTGATCTGGCAGGCGGGGAAAAACTGTTTTTT.

Only a few counts were recorded for this clone. The CDR3 nucleotides read TGTGCCAGCAGCACCCTCGAGACTAGCGGGATCTACGAGCAGTACTTC. It is translated as CASSTLETSGIYEQYF. The chain is built from TRBV5-6 and TRBJ2-7; 11 bases align to TRBD2. Germline V gives CDR1 SGHDT, CDR2 YYEEEE. There are 16 residues in the CDR3. The V segment lost 4 bases and the J segment 3 bases; nucleotides outside the gene matches: 9.

The V and J genes are TRBV7-9 and TRBJ1-5, with D perhaps TRBD1 (5 bases). Trimming took 3 bases from V and 2 from J, leaving 11 bases between them. CDR1 SEHNR and CDR2 FQNEAQ come from the germline V gene (reference sequence). This CDR3 region has 15 residues. The CDR3 DNA reads as TGTGCCAGCAGCTTGGGAGGAGGGGGCAATCAGCCCCAGCATTTT. Translated, it gives CASSLGGGGNQPQHF.

This clone was recorded a few times. The chain joins TRBV5-4 to TRBJ2-7; possible D gene TRBD2, 6 bases. Trimming removed 4 bases from V and 0 bases from J, with 14 bases in between. CDR3 size: 15 residues. Germline CDR1 is SGHNT and CDR2 is YYREEE (reference sequence). The CDR3 DNA follows: TGTGCCAGCAGCCTAGACCCGGGGGTCTCCTACGAGCAGTACTTC. Amino acid sequence: CASSLDPGVSYEQYF.

The rearrangement links TRBV7-2 to TRBJ2-3; 9 bases align to TRBD1. The V gene's germline CDR1 is SGHTA and CDR2 FQGNSA. The CDR3 length is 15 residues. Trimming at V came to 7 bases and at J to 3 bases, leaving 8 bases not matched to a gene. DNA of the CDR3: TGTGCCAGCACCTTTGGACAGGGGTGGACAGATACGCAGTATTTT. Translated, it gives CASTFGQGWTDTQYF.